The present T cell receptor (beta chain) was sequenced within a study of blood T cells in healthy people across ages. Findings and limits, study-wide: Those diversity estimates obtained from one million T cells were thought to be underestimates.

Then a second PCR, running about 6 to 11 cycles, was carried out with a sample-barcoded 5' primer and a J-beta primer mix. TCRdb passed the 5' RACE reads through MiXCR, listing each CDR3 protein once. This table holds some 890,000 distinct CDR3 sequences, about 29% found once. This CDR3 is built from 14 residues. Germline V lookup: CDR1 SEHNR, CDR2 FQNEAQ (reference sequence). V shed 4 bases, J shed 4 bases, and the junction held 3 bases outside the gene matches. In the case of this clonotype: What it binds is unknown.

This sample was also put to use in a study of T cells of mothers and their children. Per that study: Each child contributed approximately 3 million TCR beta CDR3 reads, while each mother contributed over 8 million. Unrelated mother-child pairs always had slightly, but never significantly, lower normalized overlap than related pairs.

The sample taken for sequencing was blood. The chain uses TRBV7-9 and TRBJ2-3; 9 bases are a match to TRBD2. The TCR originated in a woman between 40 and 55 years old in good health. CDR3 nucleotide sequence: TGTGCCAGCAGCTCTAGCGGGGCGGCAGATACGCAGTATTTT. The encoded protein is CASSSSGAADTQYF.